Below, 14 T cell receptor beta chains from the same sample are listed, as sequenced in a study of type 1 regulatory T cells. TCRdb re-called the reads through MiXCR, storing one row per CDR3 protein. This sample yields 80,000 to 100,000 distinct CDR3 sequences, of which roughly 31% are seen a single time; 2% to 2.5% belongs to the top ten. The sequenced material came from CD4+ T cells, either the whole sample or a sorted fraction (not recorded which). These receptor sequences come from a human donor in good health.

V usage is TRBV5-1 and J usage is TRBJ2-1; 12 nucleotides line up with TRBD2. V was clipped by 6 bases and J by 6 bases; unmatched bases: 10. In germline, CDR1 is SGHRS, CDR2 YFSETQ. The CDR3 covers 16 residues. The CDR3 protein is CASTPTSGSLGNEQFF. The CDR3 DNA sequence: TGCGCCAGCACCCCGACTAGCGGGAGCTTGGGCAATGAGCAGTTCTTC. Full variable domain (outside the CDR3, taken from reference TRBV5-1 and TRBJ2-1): KAGVTQTPRYLIKTRGQQVTLSCSPISGHRSVSWYQQTPGQGLQFLFEYFSETQRNKGNFPGRFSGRQFSNSRSEMNVSTLELGDSALYLCASTPTSGSLGNEQFFGPGTRLTVL.

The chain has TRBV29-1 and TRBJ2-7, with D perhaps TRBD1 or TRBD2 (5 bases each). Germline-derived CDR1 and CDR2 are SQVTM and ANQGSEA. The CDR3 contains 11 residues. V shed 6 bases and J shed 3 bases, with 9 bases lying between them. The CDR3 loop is CSVTRGYEQYF. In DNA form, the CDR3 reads TGCAGCGTAACGAGGGGCTACGAGCAGTACTTC.

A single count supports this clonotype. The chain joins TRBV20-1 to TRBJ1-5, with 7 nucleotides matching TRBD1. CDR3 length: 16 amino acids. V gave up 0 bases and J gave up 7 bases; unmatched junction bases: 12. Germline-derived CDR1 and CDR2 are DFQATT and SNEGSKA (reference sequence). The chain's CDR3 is CSARDFQGGAGQPQHF. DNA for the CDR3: TGCAGTGCTAGAGATTTTCAGGGGGGTGCGGGCCAGCCCCAGCATTTT.

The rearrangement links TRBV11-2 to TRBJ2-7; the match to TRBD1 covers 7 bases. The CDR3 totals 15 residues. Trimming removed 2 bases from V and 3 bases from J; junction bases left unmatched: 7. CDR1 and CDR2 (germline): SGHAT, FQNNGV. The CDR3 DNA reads TGTGCCAGCAGCTTATTATCACAGGGGCACTACGAGCAGTACTTC. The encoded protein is CASSLLSQGHYEQYF.

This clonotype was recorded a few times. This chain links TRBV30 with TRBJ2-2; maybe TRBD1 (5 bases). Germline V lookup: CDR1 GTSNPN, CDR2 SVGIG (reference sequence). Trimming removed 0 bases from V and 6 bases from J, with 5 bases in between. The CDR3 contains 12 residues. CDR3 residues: CAWSVGPGELFF. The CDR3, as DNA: TGTGCCTGGAGTGTGGGGCCCGGGGAGCTGTTTTTT.

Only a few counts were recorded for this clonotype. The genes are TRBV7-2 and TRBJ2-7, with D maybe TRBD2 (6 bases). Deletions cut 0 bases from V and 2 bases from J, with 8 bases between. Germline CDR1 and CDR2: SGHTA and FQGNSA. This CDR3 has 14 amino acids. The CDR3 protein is CASSLARGTYEQYF. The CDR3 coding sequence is TGTGCCAGCAGCTTAGCGCGCGGGACCTACGAGCAGTACTTC.

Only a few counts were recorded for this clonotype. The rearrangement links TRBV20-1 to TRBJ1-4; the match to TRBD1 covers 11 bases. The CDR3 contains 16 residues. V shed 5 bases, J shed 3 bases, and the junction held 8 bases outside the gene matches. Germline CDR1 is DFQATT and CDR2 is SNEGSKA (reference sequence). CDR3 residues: CSAPGTGGLSNEKLFF. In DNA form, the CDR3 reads TGCAGTGCTCCCGGGACAGGGGGTTTATCTAATGAAAAACTGTTTTTT.

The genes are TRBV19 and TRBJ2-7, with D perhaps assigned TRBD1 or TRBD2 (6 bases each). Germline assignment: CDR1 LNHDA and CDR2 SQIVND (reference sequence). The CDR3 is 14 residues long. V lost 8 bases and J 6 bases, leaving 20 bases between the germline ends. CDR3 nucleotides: TGTGCCAGTGGTCCCGGGGGCGTGATTCCCGAGCAGTACTTC. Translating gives CASGPGGVIPEQYF.

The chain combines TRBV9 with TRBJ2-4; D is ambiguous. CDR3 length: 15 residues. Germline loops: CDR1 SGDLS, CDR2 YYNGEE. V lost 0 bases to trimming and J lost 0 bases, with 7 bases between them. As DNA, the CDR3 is TGTGCCAGCAGCGTAGGAGGCCGAGCCAAAAACATTCAGTACTTC. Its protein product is CASSVGGRAKNIQYF.

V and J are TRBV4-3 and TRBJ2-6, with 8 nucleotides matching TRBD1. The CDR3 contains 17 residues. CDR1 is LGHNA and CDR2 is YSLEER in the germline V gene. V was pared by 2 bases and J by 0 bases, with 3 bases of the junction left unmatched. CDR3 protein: CASSQYRGNSGANVLTF. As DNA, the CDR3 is TGCGCCAGCAGCCAATACAGGGGGAACTCTGGGGCCAACGTCCTGACTTTC.

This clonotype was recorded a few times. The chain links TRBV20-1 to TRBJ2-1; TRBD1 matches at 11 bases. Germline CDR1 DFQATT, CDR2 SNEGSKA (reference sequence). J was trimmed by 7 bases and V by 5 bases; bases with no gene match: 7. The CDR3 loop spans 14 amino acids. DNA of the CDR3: TGCAGTGCTGAGGGGGACAGGGGGTGGAATGAGCAGTTCTTC. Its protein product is CSAEGDRGWNEQFF.

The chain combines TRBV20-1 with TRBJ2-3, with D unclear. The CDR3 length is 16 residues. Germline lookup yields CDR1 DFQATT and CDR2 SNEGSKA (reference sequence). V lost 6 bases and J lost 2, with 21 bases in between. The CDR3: CSAIDRVARATDTQYF. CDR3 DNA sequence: TGCAGTGCGATAGATAGAGTAGCAAGGGCCACAGATACGCAGTATTTT.

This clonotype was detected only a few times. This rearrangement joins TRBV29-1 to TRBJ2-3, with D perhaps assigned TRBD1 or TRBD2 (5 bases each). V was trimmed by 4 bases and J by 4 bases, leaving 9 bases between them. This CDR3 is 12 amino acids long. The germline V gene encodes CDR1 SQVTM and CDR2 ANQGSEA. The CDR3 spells CSVGVGPDTQYF. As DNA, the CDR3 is TGCAGCGTTGGTGTGGGACCAGATACGCAGTATTTT.

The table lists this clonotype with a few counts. Here the CDR3 DNA reads TGCGCCAGCAGCTTGGATAACACCGGGGAGCTGTTTTTT. Amino acids: CASSLDNTGELFF. The chain combines TRBV5-1 with TRBJ2-2; D is undetermined. From germline, CDR1 is SGHRS and CDR2 YFSETQ. V gave up 0 bases and J gave up 2 bases, with 2 bases separating them. The CDR3 is made up of 13 amino acids.